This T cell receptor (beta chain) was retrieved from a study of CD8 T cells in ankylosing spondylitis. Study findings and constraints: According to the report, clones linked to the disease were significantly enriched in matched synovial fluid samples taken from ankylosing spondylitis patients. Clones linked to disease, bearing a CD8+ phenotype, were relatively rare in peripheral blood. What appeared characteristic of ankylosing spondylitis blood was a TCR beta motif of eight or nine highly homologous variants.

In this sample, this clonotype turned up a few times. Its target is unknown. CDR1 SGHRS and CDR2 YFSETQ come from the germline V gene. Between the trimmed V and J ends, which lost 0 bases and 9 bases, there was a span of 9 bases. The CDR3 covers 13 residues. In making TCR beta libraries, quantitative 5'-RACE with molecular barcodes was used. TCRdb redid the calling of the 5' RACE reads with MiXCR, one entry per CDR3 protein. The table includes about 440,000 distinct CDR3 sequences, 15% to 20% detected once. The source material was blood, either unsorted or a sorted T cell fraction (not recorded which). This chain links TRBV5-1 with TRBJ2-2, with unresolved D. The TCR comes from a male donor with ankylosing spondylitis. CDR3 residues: CASSLAPNRELFF. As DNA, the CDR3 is TGCGCCAGCAGCTTGGCGCCCAACCGGGAGCTGTTTTTT.